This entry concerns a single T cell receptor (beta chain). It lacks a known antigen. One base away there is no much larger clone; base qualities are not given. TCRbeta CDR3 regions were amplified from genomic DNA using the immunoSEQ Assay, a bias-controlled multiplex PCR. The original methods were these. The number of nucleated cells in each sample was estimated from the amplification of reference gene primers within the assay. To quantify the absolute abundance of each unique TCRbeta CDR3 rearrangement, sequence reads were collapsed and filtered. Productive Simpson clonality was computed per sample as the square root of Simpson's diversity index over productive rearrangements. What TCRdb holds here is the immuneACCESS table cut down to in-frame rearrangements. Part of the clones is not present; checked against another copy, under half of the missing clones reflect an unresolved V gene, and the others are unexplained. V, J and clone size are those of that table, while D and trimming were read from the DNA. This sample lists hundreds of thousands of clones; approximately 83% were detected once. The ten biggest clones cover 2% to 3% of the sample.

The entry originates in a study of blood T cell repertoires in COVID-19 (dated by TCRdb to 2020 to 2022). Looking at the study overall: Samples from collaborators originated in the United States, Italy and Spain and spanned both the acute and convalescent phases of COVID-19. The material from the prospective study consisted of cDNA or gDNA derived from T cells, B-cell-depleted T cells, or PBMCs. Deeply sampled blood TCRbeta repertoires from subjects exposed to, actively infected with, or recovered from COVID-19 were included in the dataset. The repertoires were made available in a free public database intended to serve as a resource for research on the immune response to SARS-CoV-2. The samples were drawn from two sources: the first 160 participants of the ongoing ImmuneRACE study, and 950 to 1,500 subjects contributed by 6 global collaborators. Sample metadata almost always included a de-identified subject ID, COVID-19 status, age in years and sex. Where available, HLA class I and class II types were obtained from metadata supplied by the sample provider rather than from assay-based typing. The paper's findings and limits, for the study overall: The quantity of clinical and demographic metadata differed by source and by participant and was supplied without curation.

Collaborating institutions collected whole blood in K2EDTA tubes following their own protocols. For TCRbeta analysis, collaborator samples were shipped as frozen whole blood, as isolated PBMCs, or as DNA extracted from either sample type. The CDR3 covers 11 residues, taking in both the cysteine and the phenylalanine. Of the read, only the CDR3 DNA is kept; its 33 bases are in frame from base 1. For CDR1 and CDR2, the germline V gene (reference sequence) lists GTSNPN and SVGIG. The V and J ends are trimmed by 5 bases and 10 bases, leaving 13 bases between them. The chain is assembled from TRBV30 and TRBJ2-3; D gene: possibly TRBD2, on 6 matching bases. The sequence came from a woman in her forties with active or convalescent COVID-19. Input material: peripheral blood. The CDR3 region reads CAWGTSVAQYF. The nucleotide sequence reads TGTGCCTGGGGGACTTCAGTTGCGCAGTATTTT.